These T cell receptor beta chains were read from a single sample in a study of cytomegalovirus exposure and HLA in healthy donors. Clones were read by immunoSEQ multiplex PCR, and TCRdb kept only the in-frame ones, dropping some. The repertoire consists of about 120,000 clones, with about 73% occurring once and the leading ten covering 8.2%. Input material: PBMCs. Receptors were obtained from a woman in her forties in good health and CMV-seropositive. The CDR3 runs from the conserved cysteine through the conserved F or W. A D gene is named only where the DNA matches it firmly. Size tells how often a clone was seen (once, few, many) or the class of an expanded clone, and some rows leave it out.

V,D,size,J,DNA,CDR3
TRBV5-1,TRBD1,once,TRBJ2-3,TGCGCCAGCAGCGAGGGGGCTGGCACAGATACGCAGTATTTT,CASSEGAGTDTQYF
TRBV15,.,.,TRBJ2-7,TGTGCCACCAGCAGAGACCCGGGACAATCCTACGAGCAGTACTTC,CATSRDPGQSYEQYF
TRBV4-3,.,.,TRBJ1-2,TGCGCCAGCAGCCAAGAACGTACCGGGAATGGCTACACCTTC,CASSQERTGNGYTF
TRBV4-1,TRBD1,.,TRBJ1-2,TGCGCCAGCAGCGTCCGACAGGGCAACTATGGCTACACCTTC,CASSVRQGNYGYTF
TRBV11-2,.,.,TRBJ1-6,TGTGCCAGCAGCTTAGGCGCGAATTCACCCCTCCACTTT,CASSLGANSPLHF
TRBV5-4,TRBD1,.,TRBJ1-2,TGTGCCAGCAGAGACCGGGACAGGGGACATTATGGCTACACCTTC,CASRDRDRGHYGYTF
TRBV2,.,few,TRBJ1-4,TGTGCCACCCGGCAGGGGAATGAAAAACTGTTTTTT,CATRQGNEKLFF
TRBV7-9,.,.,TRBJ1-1,TGTGCCAGCAGCTTAGGGGGACAGAACACTGAAGCTTTCTTT,CASSLGGQNTEAFF
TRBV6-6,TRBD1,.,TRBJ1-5,TGTGCCAGCACCTCCTGGGACAGGGGTGGTCAGCCCCAGCATTTT,CASTSWDRGGQPQHF
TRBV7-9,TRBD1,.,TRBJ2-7,TGTGCCAGCAGCTTAGACACAGGGGCCGAGCAGTACTTC,CASSLDTGAEQYF